This TCR beta chain is drawn from a study of shared clonotypes between healthy human individuals (dated by TCRdb to about 2020). Regarding the study in general: The cohort included three men and two women between 18 and 49 years of age. For each donor, CD4 naive and CD4 memory were each given three plates, CD8 naive was given two plates, and CD8 memory was given one plate. To estimate repertoire size and how much clonotypes are shared between individuals, the study performed deep sequencing of blood TCR repertoires from five healthy adults. To increase sequencing depth and limit assay-specific biases, TCR repertoire library preparation and sequencing were carried out by different laboratories using diverse techniques. Between about 0.94 and 8.9 billion PBMCs per donor were obtained by leukapheresis.

Comment on this clone: The antigen it recognizes is unknown. Base-call qualities are not available, and no considerably larger clone is one nucleotide away.

Using the deep immunoSEQ assay, multiplex PCR amplified TCR CDR3 regions from genomic DNA. Extracted genomic DNA from each cell subset was distributed evenly across all wells of several immunoSEQ 96-well plates, and each plate was treated as a replicate. Each replicate PCR for sorted subsets received 150 to 250 ng genomic DNA, equal to tens of thousands of T cell genomes. The purified libraries were quantified using a Qubit 3.0 fluorometer, sized with a Bioanalyzer 2100, and then quantified again using the KAPA Library Quantification kit. A separate single-read 150-cycle Illumina NextSeq 550 flow cell was used to sequence each immunoSEQ 96-well plate. Under the source paper's analysis protocol: Because the immunoSEQ output held only junctional sequences and lacked quality scores, the filtering could not match the filtering applied to full-length reads. To assign V/J genes and CDR3, sequences were annotated against IMGT germline references using PyIR, a Python wrapper for IgBLAST v1.9. Reads with weak V/J assignments (E-value above 1e-6), missing CDR3, stop codons, out-of-frame junctions, or ambiguous translated residues were removed. V3J clonotypes were defined as sequences sharing an identical inferred V gene, J gene, and CDR3 amino acid sequence. Percentage overlap between repertoires was computed as shared unique clonotypes divided by the size of the smaller repertoire. Repertoire richness was assessed with RTK rarefaction, the Chao1 estimator, and Recon v2.1 estimates of unobserved clonotypes. Generation probabilities were computed with OLGA for all TCRbeta clonotypes obtained by the gDNA method from several donors. Entries here come from immuneACCESS through TCRdb and include only in-frame sequences with V and J called. Some clones fail to appear in such tables; in the studies checked, an unresolved V gene covers under half of the shortfall, and the cause of the remainder is unknown. V, J and clone size were drawn from that table, and D and trimming were deduced from the DNA. The sample table contains a few million clones; only one count was recorded for about nine tenths of them. 0.3% to 0.4% of the sample rests with the top ten.

Germline trimming amounts to 4 bases on V and 3 bases on J, with 9 as the count of junction bases outside the gene matches. CDR1 and CDR2 are drawn from the germline V gene: MDHEN, SYDVKM. The CDR3 measures 17 amino acids from cysteine to phenylalanine. Of the read, only the CDR3 DNA is kept; its 51 bases are in frame from base 1. The donors were healthy, HIV-negative adults who had no recently reported acute infections or vaccinations. Every donor was a Caucasian adult residing in Nashville, Tennessee, USA. Magnetic negative selection was used to enrich CD4+ T cells, after which naive cells were positively selected on CD45RA and the negative fraction became the memory subset. Blood was collected by leukapheresis, and PBMCs were isolated by Ficoll-Histopaque density gradient centrifugation and then cryopreserved in liquid nitrogen vapor phase. Analytical flow cytometry was used to check the purity and quantity of every magnetically sorted T cell population. Genomic DNA was isolated from each sorted fraction and quantified by UV absorbance on a Nanodrop 2000c.

What the authors observed across the whole study: Based on pairwise subsampling, the degree of clonotype sharing among donors was expected to be affected by sequencing depth. Sampling was restricted to blood, and TCR repertoires in tissues likely differ from the TCR repertoires found in blood. Estimated clonotype richness was generally larger for naive than for memory subsets. The small number of donors limited the genetic and exposure-history diversity represented. Compared with non-shared clonotypes, the clonotypes found in all four sorted-subset donors had higher generation probabilities. Sharing across four donors was observed for approximately 5% of naive CD4, over 3% of naive CD8, over 2% of memory CD4, and over 0.3% of memory CD8 clonotypes. Incomplete sequencing was indicated by rarefaction of sorted-subset datasets, despite the large sequencing depth.

This TCR was recovered from a man aged 18-30 years in good health. Some clones in this sample may be carry-over from other donors' samples. Recombination linked TRBV28 to TRBJ1-4; 9 bases in between match TRBD1. Sequenced sample: naive CD4+ T cells from PBMCs. In the paper's terms, the cell subset or site label means: CD45RA+ positively selected. Here the CDR3 is given as CASSSRTGVLANEKLFF. The bases are TGTGCCAGCAGTTCCCGGACAGGGGTACTGGCTAATGAAAAACTGTTTTTT.